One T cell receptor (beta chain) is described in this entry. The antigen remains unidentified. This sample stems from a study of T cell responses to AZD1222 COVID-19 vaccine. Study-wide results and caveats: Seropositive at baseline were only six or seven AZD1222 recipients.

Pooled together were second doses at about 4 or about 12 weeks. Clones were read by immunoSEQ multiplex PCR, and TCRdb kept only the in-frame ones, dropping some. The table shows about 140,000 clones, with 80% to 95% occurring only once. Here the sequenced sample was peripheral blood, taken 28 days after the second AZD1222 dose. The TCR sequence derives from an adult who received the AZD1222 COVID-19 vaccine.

The CDR3 coding sequence is TGTGCCAGCAGTTTTCAGGGGAACACTGAAGCTTTCTTT. Its protein product is CASSFQGNTEAFF. The V and J genes are TRBV12-3 or TRBV12-4 and TRBJ1-1; tentatively, D is TRBD1 (5 bases). V was clipped by 3 bases and J by 1 base, with 6 bases between them. The CDR3 has 13 residues.